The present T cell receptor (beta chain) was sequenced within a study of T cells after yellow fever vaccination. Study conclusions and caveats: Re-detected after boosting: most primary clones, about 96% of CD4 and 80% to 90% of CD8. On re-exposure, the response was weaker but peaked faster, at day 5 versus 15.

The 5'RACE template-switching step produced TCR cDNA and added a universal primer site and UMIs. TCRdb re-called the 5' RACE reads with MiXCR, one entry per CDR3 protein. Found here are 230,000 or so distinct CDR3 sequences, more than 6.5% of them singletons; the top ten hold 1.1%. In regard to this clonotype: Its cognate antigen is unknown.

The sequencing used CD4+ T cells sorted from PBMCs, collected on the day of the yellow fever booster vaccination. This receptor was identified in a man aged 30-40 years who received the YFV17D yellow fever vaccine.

The CDR3 loop reads CASSRTGNYEQYF. DNA for the CDR3: TGCGCCAGCAGCCGAACCGGTAACTACGAGCAGTACTTC. The chain has TRBV5-1 and TRBJ2-7; D is unresolved. This CDR3 has 13 residues. Between the trimmed V and J ends, which lost 4 bases and 3 bases, there was a span of 11 bases. CDR1 is SGHRS, CDR2 YFSETQ, per germline.